The 23 T cell receptor beta chains below come from one sample, sequenced in a study of T-cell memory formation after mild COVID-19. Each CDR3 protein is one row after TCRdb ran MiXCR on the 5' RACE reads. The sample includes roughly 350,000 distinct CDR3 sequences, roughly 21% of them seen just once. Source material: PBMCs or a T cell subset sorted from them (not recorded which). These receptors all come from an adult woman who had mild COVID-19 (a few samples of this study predate the infection). Cell type and time point are not known.

This clonotype was seen a handful of times. The chain recombines TRBV30 with TRBJ2-1; a possible D gene is TRBD2 (6 bases). V lost 3 bases to trimming and J lost 3 bases, with 12 bases between them. The CDR3 is 14 amino acids. From germline, CDR1 is GTSNPN and CDR2 SVGIG (reference sequence). CDR3 bases: TGTGCCTGGAGGGAGTCTAGCGTCTACAATGAGCAGTTCTTC. Residues: CAWRESSVYNEQFF.

This chain joins TRBV7-9 and TRBJ1-4; D uncertain. The CDR3 is 14 residues long. The germline CDR1 and CDR2 sequences are SEHNR and FQNEAQ (reference sequence). Trimming cost V 4 bases and J 6 bases, with 12 bases left between them. The CDR3 reads CASSSRGGDEKLFF. As DNA, the CDR3 is TGTGCCAGCAGCTCCCGCGGAGGAGATGAAAAACTGTTTTTT.

On this clonotype itself: The junction shows a germline mismatch at one end, possibly a read error. The gene calls are TRBV2 and TRBJ2-1; D gene uncertain. The CDR3 consists of 13 residues. Germline CDR1 is SNHLY and CDR2 is FYNNEI. CDR3 nucleotide sequence: TGTGCCAGCAGTGAACGGTTTTCCCGTGAGGTGTACTTC. Its translation is CASSERFSREVYF.

This clonotype was observed many times. The V call is TRBV28, the J call TRBJ2-3; D is unresolved. Germline CDR1 reads MDHEN; CDR2 reads SYDVKM. The CDR3 contains 15 residues. Trimming stripped 3 bases from V and 2 bases from J, with 12 bases between. CDR3 sequence: CASSLSNGFTDTQYF. The DNA for the CDR3 is TGTGCCAGCAGTTTGAGCAATGGCTTCACAGATACGCAGTATTTT.

The rearrangement links TRBV5-1 to TRBJ2-1; 8 bases map to TRBD2. Germline V gene lookup returns CDR1 SGHRS and CDR2 YFSETQ. This CDR3 comprises 15 residues. The junction had 8 bases not matched to a gene; V was cut back by 4 bases and J by 5 bases. CDR3 bases: TGCGCCAGCAGCATACGGACTAGCTTTGACAATGAGCAGTTCTTC. Its protein product is CASSIRTSFDNEQFF.

This rearrangement joins TRBV5-1 to TRBJ2-4, with 11 bases that match TRBD2. V was clipped by 2 bases and J by 0 bases; unmatched bases: 7. Germline values: CDR1 SGHRS, CDR2 YFSETQ. The CDR3 contains 18 residues. CDR3 coding DNA: TGCGCCAGCAGCTTAGGTAGCGGGGGGGCAGTAGCCAAAAACATTCAGTACTTC. The encoded protein is CASSLGSGGAVAKNIQYF. The entire variable domain, with the rest obtained from reference TRBV5-1 and TRBJ2-4, is as follows: KAGVTQTPRYLIKTRGQQVTLSCSPISGHRSVSWYQQTPGQGLQFLFEYFSETQRNKGNFPGRFSGRQFSNSRSEMNVSTLELGDSALYLCASSLGSGGAVAKNIQYFGAGTRLSVL.

This chain links TRBV18 with TRBJ1-6; 7 bases are shared with TRBD1. Germline CDR1 KGHSH, CDR2 LQKENI. J lost 9 bases, V lost 3 bases, and 2 bases had no gene match. The CDR3 is 13 residues long. The CDR3 here is CASSPDRISPLHF. In DNA form, the CDR3 reads TGTGCCAGCTCACCGGACAGGATTTCACCCCTCCACTTT.

V is TRBV5-5 and J is TRBJ1-2; D is perhaps TRBD1 (6 bases). V gave up 0 bases and J gave up 6 bases, with 18 bases separating them. Germline-derived CDR1 and CDR2 are SGHKS and YYEKEE (reference sequence). The CDR3 is made up of 16 amino acids. As DNA, the CDR3 is TGTGCCAGCAGCTTGGTCACGGGGGCCGCTGGCGATGGCTACACCTTC. Its translation: CASSLVTGAAGDGYTF.

The rearrangement links TRBV7-6 to TRBJ2-3, with 7 bases matching TRBD2. The CDR3 length is 17 residues. Germline assignment: CDR1 SGHVS and CDR2 FNYEAQ. With V trimmed by 4 bases and J by 2 bases, 12 bases remained unmatched. CDR3 sequence (DNA): TGTGCCAGCAGCTCCCCGGGGGGAACGGCGTTCACAGATACGCAGTATTTT. Its protein product is CASSSPGGTAFTDTQYF. The full variable domain, its missing parts supplied by reference TRBV7-6 and TRBJ2-3, is GAGVSQSPRYKVTKRGQDVALRCDPISGHVSLYWYRQALGQGPEFLTYFNYEAQQDKSGLPNDRFSAERPEGSISTLTIQRTEQRDSAMYRCASSSPGGTAFTDTQYFGPGTRLTVL.

V usage is TRBV19 and J usage is TRBJ1-1, with D maybe TRBD1 (6 bases). Germline V gene sequence: CDR1 LNHDA, CDR2 SQIVND (reference sequence). The CDR3 consists of 17 residues. V dropped 3 bases and J dropped 3 bases, with 20 bases sitting between them. The CDR3, as DNA: TGTGCCAGTAGTATCTACCACTACAGGGTGGAGGACACTGAAGCTTTCTTT. It specifies CASSIYHYRVEDTEAFF.

This chain joins TRBV6-1 and TRBJ1-3; 8 bases align to TRBD1. The trim removed 6 bases at V and 0 bases at J, leaving 4 bases unmatched. Germline values: CDR1 MNHNS, CDR2 SASEGT. This CDR3 contains 15 residues. The CDR3 spells CASRTGTGSGNTIYF. The CDR3 DNA follows: TGTGCCAGCAGGACCGGGACAGGCTCTGGAAACACCATATATTTT.

The chain employs TRBV2 and TRBJ1-5; D is unclear. The CDR3 has 14 amino acids. V was pared by 2 bases and J by 1 base, with 6 bases between. Germline V lookup: CDR1 SNHLY, CDR2 FYNNEI. CDR3 coding DNA: TGTGCCAGCAGTGAAAGGCGGAGCAATCAGCCCCAGCATTTT. Translating gives CASSERRSNQPQHF.

This clonotype was counted a few times. This chain uses TRBV24-1 with TRBJ2-1, with D maybe TRBD1 (6 bases). The CDR3 totals 15 residues. CDR1 and CDR2 from the germline V gene are KGHDR and SFDVKD. V was cut by 4 bases and J by 7 bases, with 16 bases left in between. The CDR3 DNA reads TGTGCCACCAGTGAGGGAAGGGACATCCAAAATGAGCAGTTCTTC. Amino acids: CATSEGRDIQNEQFF.

V usage is TRBV27 and J usage is TRBJ1-1, with 11 bases matching TRBD1. The CDR3 runs to 15 residues. The junction had 8 bases not matched to a gene; V was cut back by 6 bases and J by 5 bases. Germline values: CDR1 MNHEY, CDR2 SMNVEV (reference sequence). The CDR3 nucleotides read TGTGCCAGCAGATCGGGACAGGGGGTATGGACTGAAGCTTTCTTT. Its protein is CASRSGQGVWTEAFF.

This rearrangement joins TRBV7-2 to TRBJ1-1, with D perhaps matching TRBD1 (5 bases). Looked up from germline, CDR1 is SGHTA and CDR2 is FQGNSA. V shed 2 bases and J shed 4 bases, with 11 bases lying between them. This CDR3 has 14 amino acids. CDR3 in amino acids: CASSLRGVVTEAFF. The CDR3 DNA reads TGTGCCAGCAGCTTAAGAGGGGTGGTCACTGAAGCTTTCTTT. Filled out from reference TRBV7-2 and TRBJ1-1, the complete variable domain reads GAGVSQSPSNKVTEKGKDVELRCDPISGHTALYWYRQSLGQGLEFLIYFQGNSAPDKSGLPSDRFSAERTGGSVSTLTIQRTQQEDSAVYLCASSLRGVVTEAFFGQGTRLTVV.

The V gene is TRBV7-9, the J gene TRBJ1-2; 8 bases line up with TRBD1. Germline V lookup: CDR1 SEHNR, CDR2 FQNEAQ (reference sequence). The CDR3 totals 14 residues. Trimming cost V 4 bases and J 2 bases; bases outside gene matches: 3. The CDR3 loop reads CASSSDRGNYGYTF. CDR3 DNA sequence: TGTGCCAGCAGCTCCGACAGGGGAAACTATGGCTACACCTTC.

This clonotype has just a few counts. The V gene is TRBV5-1, the J gene TRBJ2-5; no reliable D call. The germline CDR1 and CDR2 sequences are SGHRS and YFSETQ. V was cut by 0 bases and J by 3 bases, with 18 bases left in between. This CDR3 spans 17 amino acids. The CDR3 region is CASSLGSGSWAKETQYF. For the CDR3, the DNA is TGCGCCAGCAGCTTGGGATCGGGTAGCTGGGCAAAAGAGACCCAGTACTTC.

CDR3 DNA: TGTGCCAGCAGCTCCTCGATGGGACATCGGAGGGACGAGCAGTACTTC. It translates to CASSSSMGHRRDEQYF. This chain connects TRBV7-9 to TRBJ2-7, with D perhaps being TRBD1 or TRBD2 (6 bases each). CDR3 length equals 16 residues. Trimming removed 4 bases from V and 5 bases from J, with 21 bases in between. Germline-derived CDR1 and CDR2 are SEHNR and FQNEAQ (reference sequence).

The chain combines TRBV9 with TRBJ2-3; TRBD2 matches at 10 bases. J was trimmed by 1 base and V by 1 base; bases with no gene match: 3. The CDR3 is 16 amino acids. Germline V CDR1 and CDR2: SGDLS, YYNGEE. The CDR3 loop is CASSVPLAGGTDTQYF. CDR3 nucleotides: TGTGCCAGCAGCGTACCTCTAGCGGGGGGCACAGATACGCAGTATTTT.

DNA for the CDR3: TGTGCCAGCAGTTCGGGACTAGCGGGAGGGCCGGGCGAGCAGTACTTC. It codes for CASSSGLAGGPGEQYF. V is TRBV6-2 or TRBV6-3 and J is TRBJ2-7; TRBD2 aligns across 16 bases. The CDR3 length is 16 residues. Losses at the gene ends were 4 bases for V and 6 bases for J; bases not matched to a gene: 6. The germline CDR1 and CDR2 sequences are MNHEY and SVGEGT.

The rearrangement joins TRBV7-6 to TRBJ2-7; D is possibly TRBD1 or TRBD2 (5 bases each). Germline V lookup: CDR1 SGHVS, CDR2 FNYEAQ. CDR3 length: 15 amino acids. Trimming took 5 bases from V and 1 from J, leaving 15 bases between them. As DNA, the CDR3 is TGTGCCAGCAGCCCAGGGACCGATCCGTCCTACGAGCAGTACTTC. Translation: CASSPGTDPSYEQYF.

The chain joins TRBV20-1 to TRBJ1-2; the match to TRBD1 covers 7 bases. From germline, CDR1 is DFQATT and CDR2 SNEGSKA (reference sequence). The CDR3 consists of 13 residues. Trimming cost V 0 bases and J 8 bases; bases outside gene matches: 6. The CDR3 here is CSARDYRGQGYTF. CDR3 coding DNA: TGCAGTGCTAGAGACTACAGGGGTCAGGGCTACACCTTC.

This clonotype was found a few times. This sequence joins TRBV4-3 and TRBJ2-3, with D possibly being TRBD2 (6 bases). Between the trimmed V and J ends, which lost 4 bases and 0 bases, there was a span of 14 bases. The germline CDR1 and CDR2 sequences are LGHNA and YSLEER. The CDR3 sequence is 16 residues long. The CDR3 nucleotides read TGCGCCAGCAGCCGCGAACTAGCTGGGAGCACAGATACGCAGTATTTT. This encodes CASSRELAGSTDTQYF.